The 31 T cell receptor beta chains below come from one sample, sequenced in a study of monozygotic twins with inflammatory bowel disease. TCRdb reprocessed the 5' RACE reads and reports one entry per CDR3 protein, with no DNA. The table gives 200,000 to 250,000 distinct CDR3 sequences; the top ten clones make up about 8% of it. The sample was blood. These receptors all stem from a human donor with ulcerative colitis or Crohn's disease, or a healthy co-twin of an affected twin (not recorded which).

V and J are TRBV3-1 and TRBJ2-1; TCRdb picks TRBD2, but there is no DNA to check that call. Germline values: CDR1 LGHDT, CDR2 YNNKEL (reference sequence). The CDR3 loop spans 16 amino acids. CDR3: CASSHTGTSHHNEQFF.

The chain has TRBV28 and TRBJ2-7; checking the TCRdb D call of TRBD2 is not possible without DNA. This CDR3 has 14 residues. Germline V gives CDR1 MDHEN, CDR2 SYDVKM. The CDR3 loop is CASSLGISLSEQYF.

The chain joins TRBV6-5 to TRBJ1-1; TCRdb gives TRBD1 as the D gene, but with no DNA this cannot be confirmed. This CDR3 has 11 amino acids. Germline V lookup: CDR1 MNHEY, CDR2 SVGAGI. CDR3 loop: CASSQTGVAFF.

The V gene is TRBV7-6, the J gene TRBJ2-1. Germline V gene sequence: CDR1 SGHVS, CDR2 FNYEAQ. The CDR3 is made up of 13 amino acids. CDR3 sequence: CASSSDSYNEQFF.

The chain combines TRBV4-2 with TRBJ2-1; the D gene TCRdb calls, TRBD2, cannot be checked with no DNA. The germline gives CDR1 LGHNA, CDR2 YNFKEQ. CDR3 length: 17 residues. The CDR3 sequence is CASSQEGLASSYNEQFF.

The J gene is TRBJ2-2, the V gene TRBV20-1; TCRdb designates TRBD2, a call that cannot be tested without DNA. Germline loops: CDR1 DFQATT, CDR2 SNEGSKA (reference sequence). This CDR3 has 15 residues. The CDR3 sequence is CSAPNGERDTGELFF.

The V call is TRBV5-6, the J call TRBJ2-6. This CDR3 comprises 15 residues. Germline CDR1 is SGHDT and CDR2 is YYEEEE. The CDR3 reads CASSLEPAGANVLTF.

The rearrangement links TRBV5-6 to TRBJ2-1; TCRdb designates TRBD1, a call that cannot be tested without DNA. The germline gives CDR1 SGHDT, CDR2 YYEEEE. This CDR3 comprises 16 residues. The CDR3 sequence: CASSLGSSPQGDEQFF.

This sequence joins TRBV5-1 and TRBJ1-6; absent DNA, TCRdb's TRBD1 call cannot be checked. Germline assignment: CDR1 SGHRS and CDR2 YFSETQ. The CDR3 sequence is 15 residues long. The CDR3 sequence: CASRLLQGQISPLHF.

The rearrangement uses TRBV12-3 or TRBV12-4 and TRBJ1-1; the D call from TCRdb, TRBD1, cannot be confirmed without DNA. This CDR3 is built from 14 residues. CDR3: CASSRDRQNTEAFF.

This rearrangement joins TRBV6-2 or TRBV6-3 to TRBJ2-6. CDR3 size: 18 residues. The germline CDR1 and CDR2 sequences are MNHEY and SVGEGT. The CDR3 sequence: CASSYSLRILSGANVLTF.

This sequence joins TRBV13 and TRBJ2-1; TCRdb's D call of TRBD1 is untestable without DNA. The CDR3 is made up of 16 amino acids. The V gene's germline CDR1 is PRHDT and CDR2 FYEKMQ (reference sequence). CDR3 loop: CASSLEGIWPGNEQFF.

The V call is TRBV7-9, the J call TRBJ1-5; the D call of TRBD1 rests on TCRdb alone, since no DNA is present to check it. The CDR3 is 16 residues long. Per germline, CDR1 SEHNR and CDR2 FQNEAQ (reference sequence). The chain's CDR3 is CASSSVKLGPNQPQHF.

The rearrangement uses TRBV15 and TRBJ2-5; TCRdb gives TRBD2 as the D gene, but with no DNA this cannot be confirmed. CDR3 size: 13 residues. Germline V gene lookup returns CDR1 LNHNV and CDR2 YYDKDF (reference sequence). CDR3 residues: CATSKSSGETQYF.

This rearrangement joins TRBV6-5 to TRBJ1-1; the TCRdb D gene call, TRBD1, has no DNA to confirm it. Germline CDR1 MNHEY, CDR2 SVGAGI. This CDR3 has 14 residues. CDR3 residues: CASSYGGLNTEAFF.

This chain joins TRBV7-9 and TRBJ2-1; TCRdb's assignment of TRBD2 cannot be checked, as there is no DNA. The length of the CDR3 is 14 residues. Germline loops: CDR1 SEHNR, CDR2 FQNEAQ (reference sequence). This CDR3 is CASSPRALNNEQFF.

This chain uses TRBV7-9 with TRBJ2-3. CDR1 is SEHNR, CDR2 FQNEAQ, per germline (reference sequence). The CDR3 contains 14 residues. CDR3 sequence: CASSYLWYTDTQYF. Filled out from reference TRBV7-9 and TRBJ2-3, the complete variable domain reads DTGVSQNPRHKITKRGQNVTFRCDPISEHNRLYWYRQTLGQGPEFLTYFQNEAQLEKSRLLSDRFSAERPKGSFSTLEIQRTEQGDSAMYLCASSYLWYTDTQYFGPGTRLTVL.

The chain carries TRBV2 and TRBJ2-7. This CDR3 is built from 12 residues. Germline V gene sequence: CDR1 SNHLY, CDR2 FYNNEI. CDR3: CASRVGSYEQYF.

The gene calls are TRBV10-3 and TRBJ1-6; TCRdb lists TRBD1, though no DNA is available to test this call. The CDR3 consists of 14 residues. CDR1 is ENHRY and CDR2 is SYGVKD in the germline V gene. The CDR3 here is CATGQGARNSPLHF.

V and J are TRBV20-1 and TRBJ2-3; TCRdb selects TRBD2, and the lack of DNA leaves this call unchecked. The germline gives CDR1 DFQATT, CDR2 SNEGSKA (reference sequence). The CDR3 spans 15 residues. CDR3 sequence reads: CSAVRAGISTDTQYF.

The chain uses TRBV5-1 and TRBJ2-1; TCRdb outputs TRBD1, but without DNA this stays unchecked. The CDR3 is 14 amino acids. Germline V gene lookup returns CDR1 SGHRS and CDR2 YFSETQ. CDR3 sequence reads: CASSLGQGVGEQFF.

The chain recombines TRBV5-1 with TRBJ2-5; checking the TCRdb D call of TRBD1 is not possible without DNA. CDR1 and CDR2 from the germline V gene are SGHRS and YFSETQ. The CDR3 is 13 residues long. Here the CDR3 reads CASSTGTEETQYF.

This chain uses TRBV7-9 with TRBJ1-2; TCRdb names TRBD1, which stays unverified in the absence of DNA. The CDR3 length is 14 residues. Germline CDR1 is SEHNR and CDR2 is FQNEAQ (reference sequence). The CDR3 protein is CASSQQTGPGGYTF.

V and J are TRBV30 and TRBJ1-1; lacking DNA, the TRBD1 call made by TCRdb goes unchecked. The CDR3 has 14 amino acids. Germline-derived CDR1 and CDR2 are GTSNPN and SVGIG (reference sequence). This chain's CDR3 is CAWARQALNTEAFF.

The V gene is TRBV20-1, the J gene TRBJ1-4. In germline, CDR1 is DFQATT, CDR2 SNEGSKA (reference sequence). This CDR3 is built from 14 residues. The CDR3 reads CSARSLRLNEKLFF.

The genes are TRBV5-4 and TRBJ2-7; the TCRdb D gene call, TRBD1, has no DNA to confirm it. CDR1 SGHNT and CDR2 YYREEE come from the germline V gene (reference sequence). This CDR3 spans 17 amino acids. CDR3: CASSLRKRGPKSYEQYF.

J is TRBJ1-1 and V is TRBV20-1; TCRdb gives TRBD1 as the D gene, but with no DNA this cannot be confirmed. Per the germline V gene, CDR1 is DFQATT and CDR2 is SNEGSKA (reference sequence). CDR3 size: 13 residues. CDR3 region: CSARVQGYSEAFF.

The V and J genes are TRBV7-3 and TRBJ2-2; the D call from TCRdb, TRBD1, cannot be confirmed without DNA. This CDR3 contains 12 residues. Germline V gives CDR1 SGHTA, CDR2 FQGTGA. The CDR3 is CASSFPLGELFF.

CDR3 protein: CASSLEGGHGTEAFF. This chain connects TRBV5-1 to TRBJ1-1; the D call from TCRdb, TRBD1, cannot be confirmed without DNA. This CDR3 comprises 15 residues. CDR1 and CDR2 from the germline V gene are SGHRS and YFSETQ.

The V call is TRBV10-3, the J call TRBJ2-3; the TRBD2 assignment by TCRdb is unverifiable without DNA. The germline CDR1 and CDR2 sequences are ENHRY and SYGVKD. CDR3 length equals 14 residues. CDR3 residues: CAIAQSGETDTQYF.

The rearrangement links TRBV5-4 to TRBJ2-5; TCRdb outputs TRBD1, but without DNA this stays unchecked. The CDR3 runs 13 residues. Germline lookup yields CDR1 SGHNT and CDR2 YYREEE (reference sequence). CDR3 residues: CASSLKGVETQYF.